The 28 T cell receptor beta chains below come from one sample, sequenced in a study of cytomegalovirus exposure and HLA in healthy donors. TCRdb's copy holds only in-frame clones and misses some; the assay was immunoSEQ multiplex PCR. The sample consists of more than 90,000 clones, approximately 93% of them appearing once. The sequenced sample consisted of PBMCs. The receptors here all came from a woman younger than 45 in good health and CMV-seropositive.

The rearrangement links TRBV7-2 to TRBJ2-3; D might be TRBD2 (5 bases). This CDR3 is 14 amino acids long. Trimming shortened V by 5 bases and J by 4 bases, and 13 bases separated the two germline ends. Germline CDR1 is SGHTA and CDR2 is FQGNSA. The CDR3 region has the DNA TGTGCCAGCAGCCCCAACTCAGCGGCAGATACGCAGTATTTT. This gives the protein CASSPNSAADTQYF. Complete variable domain (other parts from reference TRBV7-2 and TRBJ2-3): GAGVSQSPSNKVTEKGKDVELRCDPISGHTALYWYRQSLGQGLEFLIYFQGNSAPDKSGLPSDRFSAERTGGSVSTLTIQRTQQEDSAVYLCASSPNSAADTQYFGPGTRLTVL.

This clone was recorded once. This chain joins TRBV5-1 and TRBJ1-4; possible D gene TRBD1, 6 bases. Deletions cut 4 bases from V and 2 bases from J, with 12 bases between. This CDR3 is 15 amino acids long. Looked up from germline, CDR1 is SGHRS and CDR2 is YFSETQ. Here the CDR3 reads CASSLDRPTNEKLFF. DNA of the CDR3: TGCGCCAGCAGCCTGGACAGACCCACTAATGAAAAACTGTTTTTT.

The CDR3: CASSPNTGAVAGPQHF. The CDR3 bases are TGTGCCAGCAGCCCCAACACAGGTGCCGTGGCAGGGCCCCAGCATTTT. The V gene is TRBV7-2, the J gene TRBJ1-5; D may be TRBD1 (5 bases). The CDR3 length is 16 residues. Per the germline V gene, CDR1 is SGHTA and CDR2 is FQGNSA. Trimming pared 5 bases from V and 9 bases from J, leaving 23 bases between.

The chain uses TRBV11-2 and TRBJ2-7, with 10 bases that match TRBD1. CDR3 length equals 15 residues. Germline loops: CDR1 SGHAT, CDR2 FQNNGV. The V gene end was trimmed by 5 bases and the J gene end by 5 bases; junction bases not matched to a gene: 9. The CDR3 loop is CASSLKDRGHNEQYF. The DNA for the CDR3 is TGTGCCAGCAGCCTAAAAGACAGGGGGCACAACGAGCAGTACTTC.

V and J are TRBV28 and TRBJ2-3, with 8 bases fitting TRBD1. Per germline, CDR1 MDHEN and CDR2 SYDVKM. The CDR3 totals 16 residues. The V segment lost 7 bases and the J segment 2 bases; nucleotides outside the gene matches: 11. The CDR3 region is CASTRRGRVVTDTQYF. Written as DNA, the CDR3 is TGTGCCAGCACCCGCAGGGGGCGCGTAGTCACAGATACGCAGTATTTT. Complete variable domain (other parts from reference TRBV28 and TRBJ2-3): DVKVTQSSRYLVKRTGEKVFLECVQDMDHENMFWYRQDPGLGLRLIYFSYDVKMKEKGDIPEGYSVSREKKERFSLILESASTNQTSMYLCASTRRGRVVTDTQYFGPGTRLTVL.

The J gene is TRBJ2-3, the V gene TRBV4-2; D not certain. The CDR3 sequence is 13 residues long. V dropped 0 bases and J dropped 8 bases, with 9 bases sitting between them. Germline V gene data show CDR1 as LGHNA and CDR2 as YNFKEQ. CDR3: CASSQDVALTQYF. The CDR3 nucleotides read TGTGCCAGCAGCCAAGATGTGGCTCTTACGCAGTATTTT.

The chain uses TRBV11-2 and TRBJ1-1, with 8 bases lining up with TRBD1. J was trimmed by 8 bases and V by 1 base; bases with no gene match: 12. CDR3 length: 16 amino acids. Germline V gene data show CDR1 as SGHAT and CDR2 as FQNNGV. DNA for the CDR3: TGTGCCAGCAGCTTAGGGATTAACCGGGACAGGCCGGAAGCTTTCTTT. Its protein is CASSLGINRDRPEAFF.

This clone was observed a handful of times. The genes are TRBV5-5 and TRBJ2-7, with TRBD1 matching 12 bases. Trimming removed 0 bases from V and 6 bases from J; junction bases left unmatched: 10. Germline lookup yields CDR1 SGHKS and CDR2 YYEKEE (reference sequence). The CDR3 covers 17 residues. The CDR3 sequence is CASSLVGGGQGAFEQYF. The CDR3 DNA reads TGTGCCAGCAGCTTGGTCGGAGGGGGACAGGGGGCATTCGAGCAGTACTTC.

V gene TRBV19 combines with J gene TRBJ1-1, with D perhaps matching TRBD1 (5 bases). Trimming left V 5 bases short and J 8 bases short, with 15 bases between. The CDR3 is 13 residues long. The germline V gene encodes CDR1 LNHDA and CDR2 SQIVND (reference sequence). The CDR3 spells CASSPPGQGEAFF. CDR3 in DNA: TGTGCCAGTAGTCCCCCAGGGCAGGGAGAAGCTTTCTTT. Full variable domain (rest looked up from reference TRBV19 and TRBJ1-1): DGGITQSPKYLFRKEGQNVTLSCEQNLNHDAMYWYRQDPGQGLRLIYYSQIVNDFQKGDIAEGYSVSREKKESFPLTVTSAQKNPTAFYLCASSPPGQGEAFFGQGTRLTVV.

The CDR3 bases are TGTGCCAGCAGCTACCGGGACAAGCTAGAGACCCAGTACTTC. Its protein is CASSYRDKLETQYF. The rearrangement links TRBV11-2 to TRBJ2-5; D possibly corresponds to TRBD1 (6 bases). The CDR3 runs to 14 residues. Germline CDR1 SGHAT, CDR2 FQNNGV. V lost 4 bases and J lost 4, with 13 bases in between.

V gene TRBV6-5 combines with J gene TRBJ2-7; 7 bases are shared with TRBD1. The junction had 5 bases not matched to a gene; V was cut back by 6 bases and J by 0 bases. This CDR3 spans 14 amino acids. Germline V lookup: CDR1 MNHEY, CDR2 SVGAGI. The CDR3 spells CASSPGDSSYEQYF. The CDR3 coding sequence is TGTGCCAGCAGCCCCGGGGACAGCTCCTACGAGCAGTACTTC.

The chain combines TRBV7-3 with TRBJ2-2; 7 bases align to TRBD2. Trimming cost V 1 base and J 4 bases; bases outside gene matches: 6. Germline CDR1 SGHTA, CDR2 FQGTGA. This CDR3 comprises 16 residues. Here the CDR3 DNA reads TGTGCCAGCAGCTTAAGGGTGGGAGGGCCCACCGGGGAGCTGTTTTTT. It codes for CASSLRVGGPTGELFF.

The chain employs TRBV4-1 and TRBJ2-1; 10 positions agree with TRBD1. Unmatched junction bases numbered 8, after V lost 4 bases and J lost 8 bases. The CDR3 consists of 15 residues. The germline V gene has CDR1 MGHRA and CDR2 YSYEKL. The CDR3 reads CASSPGQGPTDEQFF. As DNA, the CDR3 is TGCGCCAGCAGCCCGGGACAGGGGCCTACCGATGAGCAGTTCTTC.

The rearrangement links TRBV29-1 to TRBJ2-5; 7 bases line up with TRBD2. The CDR3 has 16 residues. Germline trimming cut 4 bases from V and 9 bases from J; bases unmatched to any gene: 20. Germline loops: CDR1 SQVTM, CDR2 ANQGSEA. Here the CDR3 reads CSVGGGRGNPREAQYF. For the CDR3, the DNA is TGCAGCGTTGGAGGAGGGAGGGGTAACCCCAGGGAGGCCCAGTACTTC.

DNA of the CDR3: TGTGCCAGCAGTTTGGCCACAGGAGTATATGGCTACACCTTC. This translates into CASSLATGVYGYTF. V and J are TRBV28 and TRBJ1-2; tentative D call: TRBD1 (5 bases). V lost 3 bases and J lost 5, with 13 bases in between. Germline V gene sequence: CDR1 MDHEN, CDR2 SYDVKM. CDR3 length equals 14 residues.

The chain employs TRBV30 and TRBJ1-5, with TRBD1 as a possible D gene (6 bases). From germline, CDR1 is GTSNPN and CDR2 SVGIG (reference sequence). The V gene lost 1 base and the J gene lost 11 bases, with 18 bases spanning the gap. CDR3 length: 14 residues. The DNA for the CDR3 is TGTGCCTGGAGTGCGGCACAGGGTTTTGGAACCCAGCATTTT. Its translation is CAWSAAQGFGTQHF.

The chain has TRBV27 and TRBJ1-1; D is unclear. The ends were cut back, 5 bases at V and 6 bases at J, with 16 bases in the middle. The CDR3 covers 14 residues. Germline V gene lookup returns CDR1 MNHEY and CDR2 SMNVEV (reference sequence). The CDR3 nucleotides are TGTGCCAGCAGTCCCACCCGATGGAGGGCTGAAGCTTTCTTT. Protein sequence: CASSPTRWRAEAFF.

J is TRBJ1-1 and V is TRBV7-2; D possibly corresponds to TRBD1 (5 bases). This CDR3 comprises 17 residues. V lost 1 base, J lost 0 bases, and 15 bases lay in between. Germline V CDR1 and CDR2: SGHTA, FQGNSA. CDR3 sequence: CASSLVGHGVLNTEAFF. CDR3 DNA sequence: TGTGCCAGCAGCTTAGTAGGACACGGCGTTTTGAACACTGAAGCTTTCTTT. Variable domain in full (rest from reference TRBV7-2 and TRBJ1-1): GAGVSQSPSNKVTEKGKDVELRCDPISGHTALYWYRQSLGQGLEFLIYFQGNSAPDKSGLPSDRFSAERTGGSVSTLTIQRTQQEDSAVYLCASSLVGHGVLNTEAFFGQGTRLTVV.

The chain uses TRBV2 and TRBJ2-5, with TRBD2 as a possible D gene (6 bases). CDR3 length equals 11 residues. Looked up from germline, CDR1 is SNHLY and CDR2 is FYNNEI. Trimming shortened V by 6 bases and J by 13 bases, and 15 bases separated the two germline ends. The CDR3 DNA follows: TGTGCCAGCAGGGCGGACTATTATAGGTACTTC. This codes for CASRADYYRYF.

This clone was seen a single time. V usage is TRBV28 and J usage is TRBJ2-7; 8 bases map to TRBD1. Germline CDR1 is MDHEN and CDR2 is SYDVKM. The CDR3 runs to 15 residues. V trimming: 5 bases; J trimming: 3 bases; junction bases outside the gene matches: 9. The CDR3 bases are TGTGCCAGCAGTCCATACAGGGGGTTCGGCTACGAGCAGTACTTC. Residues: CASSPYRGFGYEQYF.

The chain combines TRBV19 with TRBJ1-4; D not certain. The CDR3 runs to 11 residues. The ends were cut back, 7 bases at V and 12 bases at J, with 12 bases in the middle. The germline V gene encodes CDR1 LNHDA and CDR2 SQIVND (reference sequence). Here the CDR3 DNA reads TGTGCCAGTACTACCCGTCGGGAACTGTTTTTT. It encodes CASTTRRELFF.

V and J are TRBV6-6 and TRBJ2-1, with 7 bases matching TRBD2. Looked up from germline, CDR1 is MNHNY and CDR2 is SVGAGI (reference sequence). Trimming at V came to 2 bases and at J to 1 base, leaving 5 bases not matched to a gene. CDR3 size: 16 residues. The CDR3: CASSYRREWSYNEQFF. CDR3 in DNA: TGTGCCAGCAGTTACCGGCGGGAGTGGTCCTACAATGAGCAGTTCTTC.

The chain uses TRBV6-5 and TRBJ1-1; 9 nucleotides match TRBD1. CDR1 and CDR2 from the germline V gene are MNHEY and SVGAGI. The CDR3 is 14 residues long. V shed 4 bases, J shed 6 bases, and the junction held 6 bases outside the gene matches. CDR3 loop: CASSFTGGQAEAFF. The CDR3 DNA follows: TGTGCCAGCAGTTTTACAGGGGGCCAAGCTGAAGCTTTCTTT.

The CDR3 here is CASSSQDRIVPNTEAFF. CDR3 sequence (DNA): TGTGCCAGCAGTTCCCAAGACAGAATAGTCCCGAACACTGAAGCTTTCTTT. The chain carries TRBV27 and TRBJ1-1; maybe TRBD1 (5 bases). This CDR3 spans 17 amino acids. Germline CDR1 is MNHEY and CDR2 is SMNVEV (reference sequence). Trimming cost V 4 bases and J 1 base, with 19 bases left between them.

The chain recombines TRBV7-2 with TRBJ2-2, with TRBD1 matching 7 bases. The CDR3 sequence is 17 residues long. V dropped 5 bases and J dropped 1; count of bases not matched to a gene: 10. Germline-derived CDR1 and CDR2 are SGHTA and FQGNSA. CDR3 in amino acids: CASSLERDRLNTGELFF. The CDR3 nucleotides read TGTGCCAGCAGCCTTGAACGGGACAGACTGAACACCGGGGAGCTGTTTTTT.

The chain recombines TRBV6-6 with TRBJ2-2, with 7 nucleotides matching TRBD2. Germline assignment: CDR1 MNHNY and CDR2 SVGAGI (reference sequence). The CDR3 covers 16 residues. The J segment lost 3 bases and the V segment lost 7 bases, leaving 11 bases of the junction unmatched. The CDR3 bases are TGTGCCAGCACCTACTGGGGGAGGGCCGACACCGGGGAGCTGTTTTTT. This sequence encodes CASTYWGRADTGELFF.

The chain has TRBV5-1 and TRBJ2-2; D might be TRBD2 (5 bases). The germline V and J ends were trimmed by 3 bases and 2 bases, with 23 bases remaining between them. The V gene's germline CDR1 is SGHRS and CDR2 YFSETQ. This CDR3 has 19 amino acids. CDR3 in DNA: TGCGCCAGCAGCTGGAATATTGGGCCCCCGGGGTCCAACACCGGGGAGCTGTTTTTT. Its protein product is CASSWNIGPPGSNTGELFF.

The gene calls are TRBV4-2 and TRBJ2-3; D not resolved. Trimming took 4 bases from V and 0 from J, leaving 17 bases between them. CDR3 length equals 17 residues. Germline CDR1 and CDR2: LGHNA and YNFKEQ. In nucleotides, the CDR3 is TGTGCCAGCAGCCCCACCGCTATCGCCTCTAGCACAGATACGCAGTATTTT. Translating it yields CASSPTAIASSTDTQYF.